These 8 T cell receptor beta chains were sequenced from one sample in a study of T cells in women clearing cervical HPV infection. Profiled with immunoSEQ multiplex PCR; TCRdb holds only in-frame clones, not every one. The sample table includes about 19,000 clones. Sample: blood buffy coat. The receptors stem from a woman between 18 and 75 years old with a cervical HPV16 infection that either progressed to CIN3+ or cleared (not recorded which).

Comments on this clone: The read ends 3 residues shy of where the CDR3 ends; the end is completed using the germline J gene. This rearrangement joins TRBV2 to TRBJ2-2; possibly TRBD1 for D (6 bases). This CDR3 contains 17 residues. Germline CDR1 SNHLY, CDR2 FYNNEI. This CDR3 is CASSARAGAKAVEKLFF. CDR3 DNA (partial): TGTGCCAGCAGTGCTCGGGCAGGGGCCAAAGCGGTTGAAAAG. Filled out from reference TRBV2 and TRBJ2-2, the complete variable domain reads EPEVTQTPSHQVTQMGQEVILRCVPISNHLYFYWYRQILGQKVEFLVSFYNNEISEKSEIFDDQFSVERPDGSNFTLKIRSTKLEDSAMYFCASSARAGAKAVEKLFFGEGSRLTVL.

In regard to this clone: The read ends 3 residues before the CDR3 terminus; that terminus is restored from the germline J gene. V is TRBV18 and J is TRBJ2-3; D is uncertain. The CDR3 is 14 amino acids. CDR1 is KGHSH, CDR2 LQKENI, per germline. CDR3 residues: CASSPPNSQETQYF. The sequenced part of the CDR3 DNA is TGTGCCAGCTCACCACCGAACAGTCAAGAGACG.

Details on this clone: Coverage ceases 3 residues before the CDR3 finishes, and the germline J gene fills in the end. V gene TRBV7-9 combines with J gene TRBJ2-4, with D possibly matching TRBD1 (6 bases). The CDR3 totals 14 residues. In germline, CDR1 is SEHNR, CDR2 FQNEAQ (reference sequence). The chain's CDR3 is CASSFGEGVNGQYF. The sequenced CDR3 bases are TGTGCCAGCAGCTTCGGCGAGGGGGTAAATGGT.

Turning to this clone: The read terminates 3 residues ahead of where the CDR3 ends, so the germline J gene completes it. V gene TRBV7-2 combines with J gene TRBJ2-5; 8 nucleotides agree with TRBD1. The CDR3 sequence is 15 residues long. Germline V lookup: CDR1 SGHTA, CDR2 FQGNSA. Unmatched junction bases numbered 4, after V lost 3 bases and J lost 1 base. The sequenced CDR3 bases are TGTGCCAGCAGCTTCCAAACAGGGGGCCAAGAGACC. Amino acids: CASSFQTGGQET. The entire CDR3 protein reads CASSFQTGGQETQYF.

Points on this clone: The read comes to an end 3 residues before the CDR3 does, leaving the germline J gene to fill in the end. This chain links TRBV7-2 with TRBJ2-7; D unresolved. The CDR3 covers 15 residues. Looked up from germline, CDR1 is SGHTA and CDR2 is FQGNSA. Trimming removed 1 base at V and 2 bases at J, with 12 bases between. Partial CDR3 DNA: TGTGCCAGCAGCTTAGTACTCGGTTCACCCTACGAG. Translation: CASSLVLGSPYE. The full CDR3 protein reads CASSLVLGSPYEQYF.

A note on this clone: The read is 3 residues too short to cover the CDR3 end, so that end is filled in from the germline J gene. The chain is built from TRBV2 and TRBJ1-1, with D uncertain. In germline, CDR1 is SNHLY, CDR2 FYNNEI. There are 11 residues in the CDR3. The germline V and J ends were trimmed by 6 bases and 4 bases, with 6 bases remaining between them. This CDR3 is CASREGTEAFF. CDR3 bases read: TGTGCCAGCAGGGAGGGCACTGAA.

Regarding this clone: With the read ending 3 residues before the CDR3 end, the germline J gene is used to fill in that end. J is TRBJ2-1 and V is TRBV6-1; 7 nucleotides match TRBD2. Germline trimming cut 2 bases from V and 3 bases from J; bases unmatched to any gene: 4. In germline, CDR1 is MNHNS, CDR2 SASEGT. This CDR3 has 15 amino acids. The CDR3 sequence is CASSESSGNYNEQFF. The DNA read from the CDR3 is TGTGCCAGCAGTGAATCTAGCGGCAACTACAATGAG.

CDR3 sequence reads: CASRTDSDLEAFF. The CDR3 bases that were read are TGTGCCAGCAGGACGGACAGTGACTTAGAA. The chain combines TRBV6-2 or TRBV6-3 with TRBJ1-1; tentatively, D is TRBD1 (6 bases). The sequenced fragment ends 3 residues before the CDR3 boundary, so the rest is inferred from the germline J gene. CDR3 size: 13 residues. CDR1 is MNHEY and CDR2 is SVGEGT in the germline V gene.